Presented here are 3 T cell receptor beta chains from one specimen sequenced in a study of blood T cell repertoires in COVID-19. TCRdb keeps only in-frame clones here, not all; method: immunoSEQ multiplex PCR. The data hold about 230,000 clones, with 70% to 90% observed a single time. Sequenced sample: peripheral blood. These receptors were obtained from a woman in her 70s with active or convalescent COVID-19.

This clone came up a few times. This chain joins TRBV6-6 and TRBJ1-5; 9 nucleotides match TRBD1. In germline, CDR1 is MNHNY, CDR2 SVGAGI (reference sequence). Trimming took 5 bases from V and 9 from J; bases not matched to a gene: 8. The CDR3 contains 14 residues. The CDR3 region is CASSPQQGARPQHF. CDR3 DNA: TGTGCCAGCAGTCCCCAACAGGGGGCAAGGCCCCAGCATTTT.

The genes are TRBV28 and TRBJ2-6; TRBD2 agrees at 7 bases. Trimming took 7 bases from V and 0 from J; bases not matched to a gene: 9. Germline V lookup: CDR1 MDHEN, CDR2 SYDVKM. The CDR3 consists of 17 residues. The DNA for the CDR3 is TGTGCCAGCAACCCCGGGGAGGGCCTCTCTGGGGCCAACGTCCTGACTTTC. Translated: CASNPGEGLSGANVLTF.

V and J are TRBV6-5 and TRBJ2-7; a weak D match, TRBD1 (5 bases). This CDR3 is built from 16 residues. Trimming shortened V by 2 bases and J by 0 bases, and 14 bases separated the two germline ends. Germline V lookup: CDR1 MNHEY, CDR2 SVGAGI. The DNA of the CDR3 is TGTGCCAGCAGTTACGACAGCTCCAGGAGCTCCTACGAGCAGTACTTC. Translated, it gives CASSYDSSRSSYEQYF.